Below, 27 T cell receptor beta chains from the same sample are listed, as sequenced in a study of blood T cell repertoires in COVID-19. The table came from immunoSEQ multiplex PCR; TCRdb's copy has only in-frame clones and leaves some out. The profile covers around 70,000 clones, with over 75% appearing a single time and 29% taken by the ten largest. Sample: peripheral blood. These receptors all stem from a woman at least 80 years old with active or convalescent COVID-19.

The genes are TRBV3-1 (or the pseudogene TRBV3-2) and TRBJ2-7; 10 bases line up with TRBD2. With 3 bases clipped from V and 4 bases from J, the junction kept 6 bases outside the gene matches. The CDR3 runs 15 residues. In germline, CDR1 is LGHDT, CDR2 YNNKEL (reference sequence). The CDR3 sequence is CASSHTGTSAYEQYF. The CDR3 DNA sequence: TGTGCCAGCAGCCATACCGGGACTAGCGCTTACGAGCAGTACTTC.

This chain joins TRBV9 and TRBJ1-4, with D tentatively TRBD1 (5 bases). CDR1 is SGDLS, CDR2 YYNGEE, per germline. The V and J ends lost 0 bases and 7 bases respectively, with 10 bases between them. This CDR3 has 14 residues. The CDR3 loop reads CASSVAGSGEKLFF. CDR3 nucleotide sequence: TGTGCCAGCAGCGTAGCAGGGTCGGGTGAAAAACTGTTTTTT.

The J gene is TRBJ2-7, the V gene TRBV20-1, with TRBD2 matching over 8 bases. Germline trimming cut 3 bases from V and 7 bases from J; bases unmatched to any gene: 8. The CDR3 length is 13 residues. Germline CDR1 and CDR2: DFQATT and SNEGSKA (reference sequence). The CDR3 coding sequence is TGCAGTGCTAGTTCGGGGGGGGTTAGAGAGCAGTACTTC. Translated: CSASSGGVREQYF.

This clone was seen more than once but under ten times. The chain is built from TRBV7-2 and TRBJ2-1; D gene uncertain. This CDR3 spans 13 amino acids. V dropped 2 bases and J dropped 8 bases, with 10 bases sitting between them. Per germline, CDR1 SGHTA and CDR2 FQGNSA. The CDR3 loop is CASSLNLVDEQFF. The CDR3, as DNA: TGTGCCAGCAGCTTAAATTTAGTCGATGAGCAGTTCTTC.

V usage is TRBV28 and J usage is TRBJ1-2; 9 bases map to TRBD1. Trimming at V came to 6 bases and at J to 7 bases, leaving 3 bases not matched to a gene. Germline V gene data show CDR1 as MDHEN and CDR2 as SYDVKM. The CDR3 is 12 residues long. As DNA, the CDR3 is TGTGCCAGCAGGGGACAGGGTGGTGGCTACACCTTC. Translation: CASRGQGGGYTF.

This rearrangement joins TRBV3-1 (or the pseudogene TRBV3-2) to TRBJ1-2; D is uncertain. Germline assignment: CDR1 LGHDT and CDR2 YNNKEL (reference sequence). V was trimmed by 1 base and J by 1 base, leaving 10 bases between them. CDR3 length equals 15 residues. The CDR3 loop reads CASSQGRGVNYGYTF. In nucleotides, the CDR3 is TGTGCCAGCAGCCAAGGACGAGGAGTTAACTATGGCTACACCTTC.

The rearrangement links TRBV5-1 to TRBJ2-7; D possibly corresponds to TRBD2 (6 bases). The germline V gene has CDR1 SGHRS and CDR2 YFSETQ. V gave up 2 bases and J gave up 2 bases, with 11 bases separating them. The CDR3 covers 14 residues. The CDR3 DNA sequence: TGCGCCAGCAGCTTTACGGGCGGGGCCTACGAGCAGTACTTC. This codes for CASSFTGGAYEQYF.

The chain joins TRBV6-5 to TRBJ1-5, with D perhaps matching TRBD1 (5 bases). Germline CDR1 reads MNHEY; CDR2 reads SVGAGI. CDR3 size: 13 residues. V lost 2 bases, J lost 7 bases, and 9 bases lay in between. Written as DNA, the CDR3 is TGTGCCAGCAGTTACGGACGGGGGCAGCCCCAGCATTTT. Translating it yields CASSYGRGQPQHF.

This chain links TRBV29-1 with TRBJ2-1, with TRBD1 matching over 11 bases. V shed 1 base and J 4 bases; nucleotides not matched to a gene: 9. This CDR3 spans 17 amino acids. Germline V lookup: CDR1 SQVTM, CDR2 ANQGSEA. This CDR3 is CSVEGVAGQGGYNEQFF. For the CDR3, the DNA is TGCAGCGTTGAAGGGGTAGCGGGACAGGGGGGGTACAATGAGCAGTTCTTC.

The CDR3: CASSLGDSPYEQYF. CDR3 nucleotides: TGTGCCAGCAGCTTGGGGGACAGTCCCTACGAGCAGTACTTC. The chain employs TRBV5-6 and TRBJ2-7; 7 bases are shared with TRBD1. The CDR3 is 14 residues long. Losses at the gene ends were 0 bases for V and 2 bases for J; bases not matched to a gene: 2. Germline V lookup: CDR1 SGHDT, CDR2 YYEEEE.

The chain employs TRBV19 and TRBJ2-5, with D perhaps TRBD2 (7 bases). Trimming shortened V by 9 bases and J by 5 bases, and 19 bases separated the two germline ends. Germline values: CDR1 LNHDA, CDR2 SQIVND (reference sequence). The CDR3 length is 14 residues. The CDR3: CASKSVRGAETQYF. CDR3 DNA: TGTGCCAGCAAGTCAGTTCGGGGGGCGGAGACCCAGTACTTC.

This chain connects TRBV9 to TRBJ1-1, with 7 bases fitting TRBD1. Trimming took 2 bases from V and 4 from J; bases not matched to a gene: 2. This CDR3 has 13 residues. Germline V lookup: CDR1 SGDLS, CDR2 YYNGEE. Written as DNA, the CDR3 is TGTGCCAGCAGCGTGACAGGGTTCACTGAAGCTTTCTTT. Its translation: CASSVTGFTEAFF.

The chain uses TRBV9 and TRBJ2-3; a possible D gene is TRBD2 (6 bases). Between the trimmed V and J ends, which lost 0 bases and 1 base, there was a span of 9 bases. Germline values: CDR1 SGDLS, CDR2 YYNGEE. The CDR3 extends over 15 amino acids. CDR3: CASSVGDSGTDTQYF. The CDR3 region has the DNA TGTGCCAGCAGCGTAGGGGACTCCGGCACAGATACGCAGTATTTT.

This chain uses TRBV7-2 with TRBJ2-3, with D maybe TRBD2 (6 bases). Trimming removed 5 bases at V and 12 bases at J, with 24 bases between. Germline lookup yields CDR1 SGHTA and CDR2 FQGNSA. The CDR3 loop spans 15 amino acids. CDR3 coding DNA: TGTGCCAGCAGCCTCTCCGGGACTCAAAGGGGTACCCAGTATTTT. Its protein is CASSLSGTQRGTQYF.

The V gene is TRBV30, the J gene TRBJ1-1, with a possible D match to TRBD1 (6 bases). Germline CDR1 GTSNPN, CDR2 SVGIG (reference sequence). Trimming removed 3 bases from V and 3 bases from J, with 8 bases in between. This CDR3 comprises 12 residues. As DNA, the CDR3 is TGTGCCTGGAGAGAGGGGGACACTGAAGCTTTCTTT. It codes for CAWREGDTEAFF. Full variable domain (rest looked up from reference TRBV30 and TRBJ1-1): SQTIHQWPATLVQPVGSPLSLECTVEGTSNPNLYWYRQAAGRGLQLLFYSVGIGQISSEVPQNLSASRPQDRQFILSSKKLLLSDSGFYLCAWREGDTEAFFGQGTRLTVV.

The chain recombines TRBV21-1 with TRBJ2-7; the D segment call TRBD1 is taken from the table without a DNA check. TRBV21-1 is a pseudogene locus. This CDR3 has 18 amino acids. As DNA, the CDR3 is TGTGCCAGCAGCAGTGGGTTTCGTGAGGGGGCCTTTGCCTACGAGCAGTACTTC. Translation: CASSSGFREGAFAYEQYF.

CDR3 nucleotides: TGTGCCAGCAGTTACTCGACACTTAATGAAGCTTTCTTT. Residues: CASSYSTLNEAFF. V usage is TRBV6-5 and J usage is TRBJ1-1; no clear D. Germline V gene sequence: CDR1 MNHEY, CDR2 SVGAGI. The CDR3 consists of 13 residues. The V end lost 0 bases, the J end lost 7 bases, and 9 bases lay between the germline ends.

This chain connects TRBV5-1 to TRBJ1-6; unclear D gene. Trimming pared 3 bases from V and 8 bases from J, leaving 9 bases between. This CDR3 has 13 residues. The V gene's germline CDR1 is SGHRS and CDR2 YFSETQ. CDR3 sequence reads: CASSSSRDSPLHF. For the CDR3, the DNA is TGCGCCAGCAGCTCGAGCCGGGATTCACCCCTCCACTTT.

The genes are TRBV18 and TRBJ2-2, with unresolved D. The V and J ends lost 3 bases and 9 bases respectively, with 8 bases between them. This CDR3 comprises 12 residues. The germline gives CDR1 KGHSH, CDR2 LQKENI. The CDR3 region is CASSPRSWELFF. As DNA, the CDR3 is TGTGCCAGCTCACCTCGTAGTTGGGAGCTGTTTTTT.

The chain links TRBV24-1 to TRBJ2-5; TRBD1 matches at 10 bases. The V gene end was trimmed by 6 bases and the J gene end by 3 bases; junction bases not matched to a gene: 6. The length of the CDR3 is 15 residues. Per the germline V gene, CDR1 is KGHDR and CDR2 is SFDVKD. The DNA for the CDR3 is TGTGCCACCAGTCGCCCGGGACAGGGGAAAGAGACCCAGTACTTC. Its protein product is CATSRPGQGKETQYF.

V is TRBV4-1 and J is TRBJ1-5; 8 nucleotides agree with TRBD1. The germline gives CDR1 MGHRA, CDR2 YSYEKL. The CDR3 has 18 amino acids. After removal of 1 base from V and 2 bases from J, the junction contained 10 bases not matched to a gene. The CDR3 DNA reads as TGCGCCAGCAGCCAAGTGGGACAGGTTCTATCGGGCAATCAGCCCCAGCATTTT. Encoded protein: CASSQVGQVLSGNQPQHF.

This clone was observed once. This sequence joins TRBV18 and TRBJ1-2; 8 bases fit TRBD1. V was pared by 6 bases and J by 4 bases, with 10 bases of the junction left unmatched. This CDR3 comprises 15 residues. In germline, CDR1 is KGHSH, CDR2 LQKENI. CDR3 amino acids: CASSPGTGGSYGYTF. The CDR3 DNA reads as TGTGCCAGCTCCCCGGGGACAGGAGGCTCCTATGGCTACACCTTC.

As for this clone: An end of the junction does not agree with germline; a read error may underlie this. The chain couples TRBV6-2 or TRBV6-3 to TRBJ1-6; tentatively, D is TRBD1 (6 bases). The CDR3 is 12 residues long. Looked up from germline, CDR1 is MNHEY and CDR2 is SVGEGT. This CDR3 reads CASSYRDTSPTF. The CDR3 region has the DNA TGTGCCAGCAGTTACCGGGACACCTCACCGACCTTT.

The chain employs TRBV7-9 and TRBJ1-2, with 12 bases aligning to TRBD1. This CDR3 has 15 residues. Germline CDR1 reads SEHNR; CDR2 reads FQNEAQ (reference sequence). The J segment lost 4 bases and the V segment lost 3 bases, leaving 3 bases of the junction unmatched. The CDR3: CASSLGQGAIYGYTF. CDR3 nucleotide sequence: TGTGCCAGCAGCTTGGGACAGGGGGCTATCTATGGCTACACCTTC.

This sequence joins TRBV7-9 and TRBJ2-1; no definite D call. This CDR3 comprises 13 residues. Germline CDR1 SEHNR, CDR2 FQNEAQ (reference sequence). The V end was cut by 3 bases, the J end by 6 bases, with 9 bases between. Here the CDR3 reads CASSFGAINEQFF. The CDR3 region has the DNA TGTGCCAGCAGCTTTGGAGCGATCAATGAGCAGTTCTTC.

This clone has only one observation. The chain carries TRBV12-3 or TRBV12-4 and TRBJ2-3; D remains ambiguous. Trimming stripped 6 bases from V and 2 bases from J, with 6 bases between. This CDR3 is 12 amino acids long. DNA of the CDR3: TGTGCCAGCAGACTCAACACAGATACGCAGTATTTT. This translates into CASRLNTDTQYF.

The J gene is TRBJ2-3, the V gene TRBV3-1 (or the pseudogene TRBV3-2); 12 nucleotides align to TRBD2. The CDR3 covers 16 residues. Trimming at V came to 1 base and at J to 6 bases, leaving 5 bases not matched to a gene. CDR1 is LGHDT and CDR2 is YNNKEL in the germline V gene (reference sequence). CDR3 sequence: CASSQGLGLAGDTQYF. The CDR3 DNA follows: TGTGCCAGCAGCCAAGGCTTGGGACTAGCGGGTGATACGCAGTATTTT.